Here is one T cell receptor (beta chain) with its context. The specificity of this receptor is unknown. At one end, the junction sequence differs from germline, possibly due to a read error. This entry is derived from a study of blood T cell repertoires in COVID-19 (dated by TCRdb to about 2020). About the study as a whole: Samples covering the acute and convalescent phases of COVID-19 were provided by collaborators in the United States, Italy and Spain. The material from the prospective study consisted of cDNA or gDNA derived from T cells, B-cell-depleted T cells, or PBMCs. Subjects who had been exposed to COVID-19, were actively infected with it, or had recovered from it provided the deeply sampled blood TCRbeta repertoires that made up the dataset. A freely available public database, intended as a resource for researchers studying the immune response to SARS-CoV-2, is where the repertoires were released. The samples were drawn from two sources: the first 160 participants of the ongoing ImmuneRACE study, and fewer than 1,500 subjects contributed by 6 global collaborators. Nearly every sample came with metadata listing a de-identified subject ID, COVID-19 status, age in years and sex. HLA class I and class II types, where available, came from metadata supplied by the sample provider rather than from assay-based typing.

TCRbeta CDR3 regions were amplified from genomic DNA by means of the immunoSEQ Assay, a bias-controlled multiplex PCR. As for how the authors treated the data: The number of nucleated cells in each sample was estimated by amplification of reference gene primers within the assay. Sequence reads were collapsed and filtered to measure the absolute abundance of every unique TCRbeta CDR3 rearrangement. Productive Simpson clonality was computed per sample as the square root of Simpson's diversity index over productive rearrangements. TCRdb obtained this table from immuneACCESS and retained in-frame rearrangements with V and J assigned. These tables miss some clones; where compared with another copy, unresolved V genes account for less than half of the shortfall, and the remainder is unexplained. Clone size and V and J calls were adopted from that table, with D and trimming inferred from the DNA. In all, the sample holds approximately 160,000 clones, and approximately 88% of those were seen once. The top ten clonotypes cover roughly a tenth of the sample.

The germline V gene yields SGHRS for CDR1 and YFSETQ for CDR2. The CDR3 sequence holds 16 residues, the cysteine and phenylalanine included. Only the CDR3 portion is preserved as DNA: 48 bases, with reading frame beginning at the first base. Each collaborating institution followed its own protocols to collect whole blood in K2EDTA tubes. For TCRbeta analysis, collaborator samples were shipped as frozen whole blood, as isolated PBMCs, or as DNA extracted from either sample type. Broader findings and caveats from the paper: How much clinical and demographic metadata was included differed by source and by participant, and the metadata was provided uncurated.

Sequencing was performed on peripheral blood. Recombination connected TRBV5-1 to TRBJ1-5; a tentative D match to TRBD1 spans 6 bases. The TCR originated in a woman aged 80 or older with active or convalescent COVID-19. At the DNA level, the sequence is TGCGCCCGCAGCTTGGGGGGCGGGGGCGGCAATCAGCCCCAGCATTTT. This yields the protein CARSLGGGGGNQPQHF.